The clone carrying this T cell receptor beta chain was detected once. Authors' analysis steps: The assay estimated nucleated cells by amplifying reference gene primers. Produced via immunoSEQ multiplex PCR; TCRdb's table is partial and in-frame only. V and J calls and clone size are as listed in that table; D and trimming were resolved from the DNA. The repertoire includes 380,000 or so clones, 87% of them detected once, and 1% to 1.5% sits in the top ten. This entry belongs to a study of blood T cell repertoires in COVID-19. About the research overall: Specimens from acute and convalescent COVID-19 originated in the United States, Italy and Spain.

This CDR3 is 13 amino acids long. Trimming shortened V by 6 bases and J by 1 base, and 10 bases separated the two germline ends. Material: PBMCs or T cells enriched from blood (not recorded which). J is TRBJ2-7 and V is TRBV12-3 or TRBV12-4; the D gene is possibly TRBD1 (6 bases). The source is a man aged 25-45 years who had recovered from COVID-19. As DNA, the CDR3 is TGTGCCAGCAGAGGGGGTGGTTCCTACGAGCAGTACTTC. It encodes CASRGGGSYEQYF.